These 32 T cell receptor beta chains originate from one sample sequenced in a study of blood T cell repertoires in COVID-19. The protocol was immunoSEQ multiplex PCR, while the TCRdb copy is restricted to in-frame clones and leaves out a portion. The sample includes fewer than 450,000 clones, about 88% of them seen just once. Specimen: PBMCs or T cells enriched from blood (not recorded which). These receptors were collected from a woman in her twenties or thirties who had recovered from COVID-19.

The rearrangement links TRBV6-2 or TRBV6-3 to TRBJ2-7; TRBD1 matches 7 bases. The CDR3 sequence is 14 residues long. The junction had 5 bases not matched to a gene; V was cut back by 2 bases and J by 4 bases. Germline CDR1 MNHEY, CDR2 SVGEGT. The CDR3 nucleotides read TGTGCCAGCAGTTACGAAGAGACAGGGTACGAGCAGTACTTC. Protein sequence: CASSYEETGYEQYF.

The rearrangement uses TRBV6-2 or TRBV6-3 and TRBJ1-5; 10 bases line up with TRBD1. Germline V gene data show CDR1 as MNHEY and CDR2 as SVGEGT. After removal of 4 bases from V and 10 bases from J, the junction contained 16 bases not matched to a gene. The CDR3 runs 17 residues. This chain's CDR3 is CASSSPGTGDHFGPQHF. The CDR3 DNA reads as TGTGCCAGCAGTTCACCCGGGACAGGGGATCACTTTGGTCCCCAGCATTTT.

The rearrangement links TRBV3-1 (or the pseudogene TRBV3-2) to TRBJ1-6; D is perhaps TRBD1 (5 bases). The V gene's germline CDR1 is LGHDT and CDR2 YNNKEL (reference sequence). V lost 2 bases, J lost 10 bases, and 12 bases lay in between. There are 14 residues in the CDR3. The CDR3 coding sequence is TGTGCCAGCAGCCAATCCAGGGAAAGGTCACCCCTCCACTTT. Protein sequence: CASSQSRERSPLHF.

The rearrangement links TRBV7-2 to TRBJ2-7; D is possibly TRBD1 (5 bases). The CDR3 loop spans 11 amino acids. Germline V lookup: CDR1 SGHTA, CDR2 FQGNSA. The V end was cut by 5 bases, the J end by 7 bases, with 9 bases between. The CDR3 coding sequence is TGTGCCAGCAGCCCCGCAGGGGAGCAGTACTTC. This translates into CASSPAGEQYF.

V is TRBV5-1 and J is TRBJ2-7, with TRBD1 matching 7 bases. CDR3 size: 16 residues. CDR1 is SGHRS, CDR2 YFSETQ, per germline. V gave up 1 base and J gave up 0 bases; unmatched junction bases: 7. The CDR3 DNA sequence: TGCGCCAGCAGCTTGAGCCGACAGGGCCTCTCCTACGAGCAGTACTTC. It specifies CASSLSRQGLSYEQYF.

This chain links TRBV6-5 with TRBJ1-5, with 8 bases lining up with TRBD1. Losses at the gene ends were 4 bases for V and 2 bases for J; bases not matched to a gene: 1. The CDR3 loop spans 14 amino acids. The germline CDR1 and CDR2 sequences are MNHEY and SVGAGI. The CDR3 DNA sequence: TGTGCCAGCAGTTCGACAGGGGGCAATCAGCCCCAGCATTTT. This encodes CASSSTGGNQPQHF.

The V call is TRBV19, the J call TRBJ2-2; 7 bases match TRBD2. CDR1 is LNHDA and CDR2 is SQIVND in the germline V gene (reference sequence). V lost 3 bases and J lost 6; bases outside the gene matches: 1. The CDR3 is made up of 13 amino acids. The CDR3 spells CASSMAGAGELFF. The CDR3 region has the DNA TGTGCCAGTAGTATGGCGGGAGCCGGGGAGCTGTTTTTT.

The chain has TRBV7-9 and TRBJ2-5, with a possible D match to TRBD2 (6 bases). Germline-derived CDR1 and CDR2 are SEHNR and FQNEAQ (reference sequence). The CDR3 has 18 amino acids. Deletions cut 2 bases from V and 1 base from J, with 20 bases between. CDR3 residues: CASSLLLGRREGQETQYF. CDR3 DNA: TGTGCCAGCAGCTTACTTCTGGGGCGGCGGGAAGGCCAAGAGACCCAGTACTTC.

V and J are TRBV2 and TRBJ1-3; possibly TRBD1 for D (5 bases). Trimming took off 8 bases at V and 2 bases at J, with 10 bases between the two ends. This CDR3 comprises 13 residues. In germline, CDR1 is SNHLY, CDR2 FYNNEI. The CDR3 region is CASFRGAGNTIYF. As DNA, the CDR3 is TGTGCCAGCTTCCGGGGGGCTGGAAACACCATATATTTT.

The rearrangement joins TRBV27 to TRBJ2-3, with 9 bases fitting TRBD2. This CDR3 contains 15 residues. The germline V gene encodes CDR1 MNHEY and CDR2 SMNVEV (reference sequence). Trimming removed 3 bases from V and 2 bases from J; junction bases left unmatched: 3. CDR3 coding DNA: TGTGCCAGCAGTTTGAGGACTAGCGTCACAGATACGCAGTATTTT. Its protein is CASSLRTSVTDTQYF.

The CDR3 loop reads CSVEFGTGIYEQYF. DNA of the CDR3: TGCAGCGTTGAGTTTGGGACAGGGATCTACGAGCAGTACTTC. The chain joins TRBV29-1 to TRBJ2-7, with 9 bases that match TRBD1. V lost 3 bases to trimming and J lost 3 bases; unmatched junction nucleotides: 6. CDR1 and CDR2 (germline): SQVTM, ANQGSEA. The CDR3 consists of 14 residues.

The chain links TRBV29-1 to TRBJ1-2; D is undetermined. The CDR3 is made up of 11 amino acids. The V end lost 0 bases, the J end lost 9 bases, and 8 bases lay between the germline ends. CDR1 is SQVTM and CDR2 is ANQGSEA in the germline V gene. CDR3 nucleotides: TGCAGCGTTGAAGAGGGCACAAGCTACACCTTC. This translates into CSVEEGTSYTF.

This clone showed up just a few times. The CDR3 coding sequence is TGCAGCGTTGAATGGGGGGGCACTGAAGCTTTCTTT. Encoded protein: CSVEWGGTEAFF. The chain links TRBV29-1 to TRBJ1-1; tentatively, D is TRBD1 (5 bases). The V gene lost 2 bases and the J gene lost 4 bases, with 8 bases spanning the gap. The CDR3 loop spans 12 amino acids. The V gene's germline CDR1 is SQVTM and CDR2 ANQGSEA.

The chain carries TRBV2 and TRBJ1-1; D ambiguous. Per germline, CDR1 SNHLY and CDR2 FYNNEI. The CDR3 runs 15 residues. The V gene lost 1 base and the J gene lost 0 bases, with 9 bases spanning the gap. CDR3 bases: TGTGCCAGCAGTGAAGGGGAGTACATGAACACTGAAGCTTTCTTT. Its translation is CASSEGEYMNTEAFF.

The chain couples TRBV7-2 to TRBJ2-1; 7 bases map to TRBD1. The CDR3 runs to 15 residues. Looked up from germline, CDR1 is SGHTA and CDR2 is FQGNSA. J lost 6 bases, V lost 1 base, and 6 bases had no gene match. The CDR3 reads CASSLDRGGRNEQFF. As DNA, the CDR3 is TGTGCCAGCAGCTTAGACAGGGGTGGACGCAATGAGCAGTTCTTC.

The V call is TRBV18, the J call TRBJ2-7; possible D gene TRBD2, 6 bases. V was clipped by 3 bases and J by 7 bases, with 22 bases between them. Germline-derived CDR1 and CDR2 are KGHSH and LQKENI. The CDR3 consists of 16 residues. CDR3 protein: CASSPLPGLSSEEQYF. The CDR3 nucleotides are TGTGCCAGCTCACCTCTCCCGGGACTTTCGAGCGAGGAGCAGTACTTC.

This chain links TRBV10-1 with TRBJ2-5; D might be TRBD1 (5 bases). V gave up 0 bases and J gave up 4 bases, with 12 bases separating them. CDR3 length: 15 amino acids. Germline V gives CDR1 WNHNN, CDR2 SYGVQD (reference sequence). Here the CDR3 DNA reads TGCGCCAGCAGTGAGTCTCAGGGCGTCGTAGAGACCCAGTACTTC. As protein: CASSESQGVVETQYF.

The V call is TRBV7-9, the J call TRBJ2-7; possibly TRBD2 for D (7 bases). Trimming removed 2 bases from V and 2 bases from J, with 10 bases in between. Germline CDR1 SEHNR, CDR2 FQNEAQ (reference sequence). The CDR3 is made up of 14 amino acids. CDR3 protein: CASSLTGGTYEQYF. DNA of the CDR3: TGTGCCAGCAGCTTAACGGGGGGCACCTACGAGCAGTACTTC.

This sequence joins TRBV6-5 and TRBJ2-3; D might be TRBD1 (6 bases). V gave up 6 bases and J gave up 4 bases, with 11 bases separating them. The CDR3 is 13 amino acids. CDR1 is MNHEY and CDR2 is SVGAGI in the germline V gene. DNA for the CDR3: TGTGCCAGCAGGCAACAGGGACCAGATACGCAGTATTTT. Its translation is CASRQQGPDTQYF.

The rearrangement joins TRBV2 to TRBJ2-6; 7 positions match TRBD1. This CDR3 contains 18 residues. V lost 6 bases and J lost 0; bases outside the gene matches: 11. Germline V gene lookup returns CDR1 SNHLY and CDR2 FYNNEI. The CDR3 reads CASRVGQGVLSGANVLTF. CDR3 in DNA: TGTGCCAGCAGAGTGGGGCAGGGGGTACTCTCTGGGGCCAACGTCCTGACTTTC.

V usage is TRBV11-3 and J usage is TRBJ1-1, with TRBD1 as a possible D gene (5 bases). Germline V CDR1 and CDR2: SGHNT, YENEEA. This CDR3 comprises 15 residues. With 5 bases removed from V and 0 bases from J, the gap between germline ends came to 13 bases. CDR3 residues: CASSQSPGMNTEAFF. CDR3 sequence (DNA): TGTGCCAGCAGCCAAAGCCCAGGGATGAACACTGAAGCTTTCTTT.

This chain links TRBV28 with TRBJ1-4; D possibly corresponds to TRBD1 (5 bases). V lost 6 bases to trimming and J lost 7 bases, with 15 bases between them. Germline V CDR1 and CDR2: MDHEN, SYDVKM. CDR3 length: 14 residues. CDR3 region: CASSQAGGGEKLFF. In nucleotides, the CDR3 is TGTGCCAGCAGCCAAGCGGGGGGGGGTGAAAAACTGTTTTTT.

The gene calls are TRBV10-3 and TRBJ2-7; 9 bases map to TRBD1. The CDR3 runs to 15 residues. V shed 5 bases and J 6 bases; nucleotides not matched to a gene: 11. Germline values: CDR1 ENHRY, CDR2 SYGVKD. CDR3 bases: TGTGCCATCAGTCCCCGGGACAGGGTCCTCGGCGAGCAGTACTTC. As protein: CAISPRDRVLGEQYF.

The CDR3 protein is CASSLGNSSNEKLFF. CDR3 sequence (DNA): TGTGCCAGCAGCTTAGGAAACAGCAGTAATGAAAAACTGTTTTTT. This chain joins TRBV7-9 and TRBJ1-4, with no clear D. CDR1 is SEHNR, CDR2 FQNEAQ, per germline (reference sequence). CDR3 length: 15 amino acids. V lost 1 base, J lost 4 bases, and 10 bases lay in between.

The V and J genes are TRBV27 and TRBJ2-3; 11 nucleotides line up with TRBD2. The CDR3 runs 15 residues. Trimming took 3 bases from V and 7 from J; bases not matched to a gene: 6. Germline CDR1 reads MNHEY; CDR2 reads SMNVEV (reference sequence). CDR3 residues: CASSLKRLAGYTQYF. The CDR3 bases are TGTGCCAGCAGTTTGAAGAGACTAGCGGGGTATACGCAGTATTTT.

The chain links TRBV4-3 to TRBJ2-2, with 7 nucleotides matching TRBD1. Per germline, CDR1 LGHNA and CDR2 YSLEER. CDR3 length: 15 residues. V shed 3 bases and J 6 bases; nucleotides not matched to a gene: 7. DNA of the CDR3: TGCGCCAGCAGCCACCTAAACAGGGGCTCCGGGGAGCTGTTTTTT. Its protein is CASSHLNRGSGELFF.

The chain employs TRBV21-1 and TRBJ2-4; TRBD2, as called in the table, went unchecked against the DNA. TRBV21-1 is deemed a pseudogene. The CDR3 contains 16 residues. CDR3 sequence (DNA): TGTGCCAGCAGGACCCGGGAAAGGCCCCAAAAAAACATTCAGTACTTC. Amino acids: CASRTRERPQKNIQYF.

This chain uses TRBV5-8 with TRBJ1-5; 8 positions agree with TRBD1. The CDR3 loop spans 16 amino acids. Germline values: CDR1 SGHTS, CDR2 YDEGEE. V lost 4 bases to trimming and J lost 0 bases; unmatched junction nucleotides: 6. The CDR3 nucleotides are TGTGCCAGCAGCCTAGGACAGGGCATTAGCAATCAGCCCCAGCATTTT. This encodes CASSLGQGISNQPQHF.

This chain connects TRBV7-6 to TRBJ2-7; 7 bases match TRBD1. The CDR3 is 14 residues long. Trimming cost V 5 bases and J 3 bases; bases outside gene matches: 7. Germline CDR1 and CDR2: SGHVS and FNYEAQ. The CDR3: CASSLEDRDYEQYF. The CDR3 nucleotides are TGTGCCAGCAGCCTAGAAGACAGGGACTACGAGCAGTACTTC.

The chain uses TRBV7-9 and TRBJ2-4; 13 bases map to TRBD2. The germline V gene encodes CDR1 SEHNR and CDR2 FQNEAQ (reference sequence). This CDR3 is 19 amino acids long. V shed 5 bases, J shed 0 bases, and the junction held 10 bases outside the gene matches. The CDR3 nucleotides are TGTGCCAGCAGCACCCGACGACTAGCGGGGGGTCTAGCCAAAAACATTCAGTACTTC. This codes for CASSTRRLAGGLAKNIQYF.

This clone was found once. The chain links TRBV19 to TRBJ2-2, with 8 nucleotides matching TRBD1. This CDR3 spans 16 amino acids. Germline trimming cut 0 bases from V and 4 bases from J; bases unmatched to any gene: 4. CDR1 LNHDA and CDR2 SQIVND come from the germline V gene (reference sequence). The CDR3 sequence is CASSIDQGATTGELFF. The CDR3, as DNA: TGTGCCAGTAGTATAGATCAGGGGGCGACCACCGGGGAGCTGTTTTTT.

The chain uses TRBV30 and TRBJ1-1, with 9 nucleotides matching TRBD1. J gave up 11 bases and V 3 bases, and 10 bases lay outside the gene matches. This CDR3 has 13 amino acids. Germline V lookup: CDR1 GTSNPN, CDR2 SVGIG (reference sequence). This CDR3 reads CAWRGQGYQSAFF. In DNA, the CDR3 is TGTGCCTGGAGAGGACAGGGGTACCAGTCGGCTTTCTTT.